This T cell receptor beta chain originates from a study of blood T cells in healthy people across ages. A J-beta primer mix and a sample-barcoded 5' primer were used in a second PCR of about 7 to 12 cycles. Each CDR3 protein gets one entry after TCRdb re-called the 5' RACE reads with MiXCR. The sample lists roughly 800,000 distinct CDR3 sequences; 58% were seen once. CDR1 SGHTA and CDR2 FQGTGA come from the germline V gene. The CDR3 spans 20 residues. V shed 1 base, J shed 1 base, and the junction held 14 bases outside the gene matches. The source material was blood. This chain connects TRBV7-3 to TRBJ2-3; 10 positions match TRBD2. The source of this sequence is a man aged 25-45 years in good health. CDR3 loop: CASSLKGGASGSVGTDTQYF. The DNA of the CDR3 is TGTGCCAGCAGCTTAAAGGGCGGGGCTAGCGGGAGTGTCGGCACAGATACGCAGTATTTT.